This record covers a single T cell receptor beta chain. Its target is unknown. Germline-derived CDR1 and CDR2 are SGHVS and FNYEAQ. V dropped 0 bases and J dropped 7 bases, with 10 bases sitting between them. CDR3 length: 13 amino acids. This record comes from a study of T-cell reconstitution after alpha-beta-depleted transplantation in children. Study-level points and caveats: Several hundred rapidly expanded clones from non-depleted graft cells reportedly supplied alpha-beta T cells about two months post-transplant.

Unique molecular identifiers were used to barcode this TCRbeta library. TCRdb re-called the PCR reads through MiXCR, storing one row per CDR3 protein. The sample holds 280,000 or so distinct CDR3 sequences; roughly 12% are singletons and the top ten take about 25%. The material sequenced was peripheral blood, taken 180 days after TCRalphabeta/CD19-depleted stem cell transplant. The origin of this receptor is a male patient aged 2-15 years who had a stem cell transplant for chronic granulomatous disease, so the T cells may come from the graft donor. This rearrangement joins TRBV7-6 to TRBJ2-7; D is perhaps TRBD2 (6 bases). The CDR3 sequence: CASSLAEGQEQYF. The CDR3 region has the DNA TGTGCCAGCAGCTTAGCGGAGGGTCAAGAGCAGTACTTC.